This is a list of T cell receptor beta chains from one sample in a study of T cell responses to AZD1222 COVID-19 vaccine. The data were produced by immunoSEQ multiplex PCR, yet TCRdb's version contains in-frame clones alone and is incomplete. In the table there are 150,000 to 200,000 clones, about 92% of which are singletons. The source was peripheral blood, collected on day 0 of AZD1222 vaccination. Receptor source: an adult in good health. The CDR3 runs from the conserved cysteine through the conserved F or W. D genes are given only for firm matches. Where a row states a size, it is once, few, many or the class of an expanded clone; other rows omit it.

TRBJ1-5 | TRBV29-1 | . | TRBD1 | TGCAGCGTCCAGGGGGACAATCAGCCCCAGCATTTT | CSVQGDNQPQHF
TRBJ2-3 | TRBV6-2/TRBV6-3 | . | . | TGTGCCAGCAGTAATCCTAGGGGGAGAATAGATACGCAGTATTTT | CASSNPRGRIDTQYF
TRBJ1-1 | TRBV7-9 | once | TRBD1 | TGTGCCAGCAGCCCAGGGGGGATAAACACTGAAGCTTTCTTT | CASSPGGINTEAFF
TRBJ1-2 | TRBV6-5 | . | . | TGTGCCAGCAGTCCCTGGGCGGTAGCTAACTATGGCTACACCTTC | CASSPWAVANYGYTF
TRBJ1-1 | TRBV4-1 | . | TRBD1 | TGCGCCAGCAGCTCCGGGACAGGGGGCACTGAAGCTTTCTTT | CASSSGTGGTEAFF
TRBJ2-4 | TRBV6-4 | once | . | TGTGCCAGCATCCATAGGGGGAGAAAGGGAAAAAACATTCAGTACTTC | CASIHRGRKGKNIQYF
TRBJ1-1 | TRBV6-5 | . | . | TGTGCCAGCAGGCCCATGGGGGAAGCTTTCTTT | CASRPMGEAFF
TRBJ2-2 | TRBV9 | . | . | TGTGCCAGCAGCCCACGCGGACTGGTCGGGGAGCTGTTTTTT | CASSPRGLVGELFF
TRBJ1-1 | TRBV7-8 | . | TRBD1 | TGTGCCAGCAGCGTAGGGACAGGGCGGACTGAAGCTTTCTTT | CASSVGTGRTEAFF
TRBJ1-4 | TRBV3-1/TRBV3-2 | . | . | TGTGCCAGCAGCCCTAGAAATGAAAAACTGTTTTTT | CASSPRNEKLFF
TRBJ1-1 | TRBV30 | . | TRBD1 | TGTGCCTGGAACCGACAGGGATCGGGGACTGAAGCTTTCTTT | CAWNRQGSGTEAFF
TRBJ2-7 | TRBV4-2 | few | . | TGTGCCAGCAGCCCTACCGTCGGGGGACACTACGAGCAGTACTTC | CASSPTVGGHYEQYF
TRBJ1-1 | TRBV4-2 | . | . | TGTGCCAGCAGCCAAGATTCGGCAGGCTTACTGTCTGAAGCTTTCTTT | CASSQDSAGLLSEAFF
TRBJ1-6 | TRBV30 | . | . | TGTGCCTGGAGTGCGTTGGTATATAATTCACCCCTCCACTTT | CAWSALVYNSPLHF
TRBJ1-4 | TRBV5-1 | once | . | TGCGCCAGCAGCCCTGGGACACCAACTAATGAAAAACTGTTTTTT | CASSPGTPTNEKLFF
TRBJ1-2 | TRBV19 | . | . | TGTGCCAGTAGGCCACCCGAGGGGGAGGGCTATGGCTACACCTTC | CASRPPEGEGYGYTF
TRBJ1-4 | TRBV18 | . | . | TGTGCCAGCTCATCTCAGGGTAAAAATGAAAAACTGTTTTTT | CASSSQGKNEKLFF
TRBJ1-2 | TRBV24-1 | . | . | TGTGCCACCAGTGAGGGAGGTCGTGGGTCTAACTATGGCTACACCTTC | CATSEGGRGSNYGYTF
TRBJ2-1 | TRBV27 | . | . | TGTGCCAGCAGCACCGACGCCTTCAGCTCCTACAATGAGCAGTTCTTC | CASSTDAFSSYNEQFF
TRBJ1-4 | TRBV29-1 | . | . | TGCAGCGGTATTGGTATGACTAATGAAAAACTGTTTTTT | CSGIGMTNEKLFF
TRBJ2-3 | TRBV7-8 | . | . | TGTGCCAGCAGCTCTAGGGTAGATACGCAGTATTTT | CASSSRVDTQYF
TRBJ2-2 | TRBV21-1 | . | . | TGTGCCAGCAGCAAAGTGGTAGCGGGGGCCCCGGACACCGGGGAGCTGTTTTTT | CASSKVVAGAPDTGELFF
TRBJ2-7 | TRBV6-6 | . | . | TGTGCCAGCAGCCGCTCCGCTAGTGGAACCGGGGAGCAGTACTTC | CASSRSASGTGEQYF
TRBJ2-5 | TRBV12-5 | . | . | TGTGCTAGTGGTCCCGGAGGGGTGCAAGAGACCCAGTACTTC | CASGPGGVQETQYF
TRBJ2-1 | TRBV5-1 | . | . | TGCGCCAGCAGACCCGACGGAACCTACAATGAGCAGTTCTTC | CASRPDGTYNEQFF
TRBJ2-3 | TRBV19 | once | . | TGTGCCAGTAGTATCAGTTTCGCCCCCCGGGGTCATACGCAGTATTTT | CASSISFAPRGHTQYF